The TCR beta chain described here comes from a study of T cell changes during pregnancy in multiple sclerosis. The V gene end was trimmed by 6 bases and the J gene end by 4 bases; junction bases not matched to a gene: 3. CDR1 SGHVS and CDR2 FQNEAQ come from the germline V gene. The CDR3 contains 13 residues. Assay: immunoSEQ multiplex PCR; the TCRdb copy retains only in-frame clones and omits some. The table records about 24,000 clones, 80% to 90% of them present only once. The V call is TRBV7-8, the J call TRBJ1-1, with 9 bases identical to TRBD1. The starting material was CD8+ T cells from peripheral blood mononuclear cells, obtained in the first trimester of pregnancy. The clonotype was recovered from a female donor in good health, enrolled as a control in a pregnancy study. CDR3 bases: TGTGCCAGCAGGTTGACAGGGGGCACTGAAGCTTTCTTT. Translation: CASRLTGGTEAFF.